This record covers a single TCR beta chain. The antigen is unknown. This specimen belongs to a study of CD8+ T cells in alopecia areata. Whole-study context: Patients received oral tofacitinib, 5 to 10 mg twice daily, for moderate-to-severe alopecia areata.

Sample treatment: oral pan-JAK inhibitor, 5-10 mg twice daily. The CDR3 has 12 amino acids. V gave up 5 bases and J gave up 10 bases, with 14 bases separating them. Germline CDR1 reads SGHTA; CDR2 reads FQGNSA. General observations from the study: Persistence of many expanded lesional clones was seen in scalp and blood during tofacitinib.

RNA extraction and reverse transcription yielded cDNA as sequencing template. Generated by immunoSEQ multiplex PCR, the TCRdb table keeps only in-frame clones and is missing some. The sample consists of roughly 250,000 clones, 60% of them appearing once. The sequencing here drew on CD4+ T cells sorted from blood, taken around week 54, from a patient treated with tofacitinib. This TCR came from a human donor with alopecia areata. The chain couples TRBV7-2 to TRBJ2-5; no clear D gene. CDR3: CASSAPSKDQYF. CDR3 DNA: TGTGCCAGCAGCGCCCCCTCCAAGGACCAGTACTTC.